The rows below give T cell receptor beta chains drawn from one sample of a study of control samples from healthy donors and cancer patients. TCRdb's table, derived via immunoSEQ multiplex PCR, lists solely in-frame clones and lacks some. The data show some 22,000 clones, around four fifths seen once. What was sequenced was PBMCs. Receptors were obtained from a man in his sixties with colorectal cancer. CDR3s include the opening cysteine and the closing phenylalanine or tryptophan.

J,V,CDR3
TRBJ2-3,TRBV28,CASETPGGARGDTQYF
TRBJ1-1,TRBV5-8,CASSLASGQRAFF
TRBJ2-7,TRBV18,CASSPGSGYEQYF
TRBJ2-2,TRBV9,CASSAGQGSTGELFF
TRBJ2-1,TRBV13,CASSEQGFVANEQFF
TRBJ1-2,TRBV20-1,CSLGEVYGYTF
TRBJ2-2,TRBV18,CASSLDRQNTGELFF
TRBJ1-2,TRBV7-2,CASSLAVFGDTYGYTF
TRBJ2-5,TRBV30,CAWSVQAGKETQYF
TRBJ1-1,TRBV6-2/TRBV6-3,CASSLREFGEAFF
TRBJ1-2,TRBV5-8,CASSPYIGANYGYTF
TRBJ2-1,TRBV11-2,CASSLDQQLTRYNEQFF
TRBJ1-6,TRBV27,CASSPTGGSYNSPLHF
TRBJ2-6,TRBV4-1,CASSLGGGANVLTF
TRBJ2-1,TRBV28,CASSLFVNEQFF
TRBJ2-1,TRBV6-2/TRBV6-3,CASSYSRLAGSNNEQFF
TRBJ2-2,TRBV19,CASSMSRNTGELFF
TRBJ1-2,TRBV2,CASGGSLNYGYTF
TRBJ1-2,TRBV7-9,CASSRGQTSLPDYGYTF
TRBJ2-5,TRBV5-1,CASSRGGGFETQYF
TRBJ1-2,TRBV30,CAWSTLEEVQGNYGYTF
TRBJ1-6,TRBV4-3,CASSQETGPGPLHF
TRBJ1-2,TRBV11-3,CASSPESGQGYGYTF
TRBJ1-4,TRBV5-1,CASSLNGGTSTNEKLFF
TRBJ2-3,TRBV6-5,CASSFSGGTDTQYF
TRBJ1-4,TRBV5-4,CASSQFPTNEKLFF
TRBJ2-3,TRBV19,CASSMDRGTQYF
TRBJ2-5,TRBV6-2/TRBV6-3,CASSPVEETQYF
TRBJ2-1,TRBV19,CASSTSGQYNEQFF
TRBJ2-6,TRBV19,CASSIEGSGANVLTF
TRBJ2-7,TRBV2,CASSFGRVYYEQYF
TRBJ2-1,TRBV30,CAWSRDYSSSYNEQFF
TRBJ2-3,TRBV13,CATAGSGYGTDTQYF
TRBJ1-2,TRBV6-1,CASSEGAGLNYGYTF
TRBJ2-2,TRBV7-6,CASSSSRLAGTTGELFF
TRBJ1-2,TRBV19,CASSIGTYYGYTF
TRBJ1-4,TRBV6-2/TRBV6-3,CASSYRRTAIGGLFF
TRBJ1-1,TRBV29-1,CSVLPDRDTEAFF
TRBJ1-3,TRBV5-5,CASSFDAGNTIYF
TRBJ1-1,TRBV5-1,CASRDNTVNTEAFF
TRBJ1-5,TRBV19,CASSMGGGTNQPQHF
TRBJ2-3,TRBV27,CASSFPGQGVADTQYF
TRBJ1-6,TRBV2,CASSTAKPPLHF
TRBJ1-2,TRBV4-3,CASSQESIAIGYTF
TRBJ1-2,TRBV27,CASSLSVDYGYTF
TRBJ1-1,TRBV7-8,CASSLGGWPEAFF
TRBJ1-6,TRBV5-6,CASNTGQSPLHF
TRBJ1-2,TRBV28,CASSLPGAGYGYTF
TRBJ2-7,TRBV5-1,CASSLDPSGGALYEQYF
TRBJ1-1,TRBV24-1,CATRDSLRANTEAFF
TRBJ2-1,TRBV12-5,CASGQPLGYNEQFF
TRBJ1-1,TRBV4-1,CASSQDLGLPNTEAFF
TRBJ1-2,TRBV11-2,CASSFNYGYTF
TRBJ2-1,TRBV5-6,CASSALGGYNEQFF
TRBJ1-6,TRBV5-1,CASSSGQAYNSPLHF
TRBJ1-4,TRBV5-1,CASRRTTQKNEKLFF
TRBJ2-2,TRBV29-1,CSVGTAAGELFF
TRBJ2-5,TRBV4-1,CASSAMGGGQETQYF
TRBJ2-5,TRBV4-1,CASSPYGQGETQYF